This T cell receptor beta chain was recorded in a study of blood T cell repertoires in COVID-19. Study background: Acute and convalescent COVID-19 samples came from the United States, Italy and Spain.

Authors' processing steps: Using reference gene primer amplification, nucleated cell counts were estimated. Only in-frame clones appear in the TCRdb table, and some are missing; sequencing was by immunoSEQ multiplex PCR. Clone size and the V and J calls come from that table; the DNA yielded D and trimming. The sample carries around 450,000 clones, roughly 85% recorded once. The V gene's germline CDR1 is SGHTA and CDR2 FQGNSA. The length of the CDR3 is 15 residues. J was trimmed by 1 base and V by 2 bases; bases with no gene match: 4. Adults between roughly 18 and 89 years of age took part from fewer than 30 US areas. Cohort assignment relied on participant-reported clinical history.

This receptor was taken from a woman aged 18-29 years with acute COVID-19. Specimen: PBMCs or T cells enriched from blood (not recorded which). The chain has TRBV7-2 and TRBJ1-1, with 7 bases that match TRBD1. The DNA of the CDR3 is TGTGCCAGCAGCTTAAGGGGACAGACGAACACTGAAGCTTTCTTT. Encoded protein: CASSLRGQTNTEAFF.